A selection of T cell receptor beta chains follows, all from one sample in a study of Tregs in tolerant kidney transplant recipients. The repertoire was sequenced with immunoSEQ multiplex PCR; TCRdb's copy has only in-frame clones and lacks some. The table has around 15,000 clones, around 77% seen once. The material sequenced was Tregs from blood, taken before the transplant. The receptor set was obtained from a human donor who received a combined kidney and bone marrow transplant. CDR3s leave out the opening cysteine and the closing phenylalanine or tryptophan. The D gene is left open where the match is weak.

V gene | D gene | CDR3 protein
TRBV19 | NA | ASTYFLGIRANTGELF
TRBV29-1 | NA | SVGGVGTEAF
TRBV11-2 | NA | ASSLASGGRFRDEQY
TRBV4-2 | NA | ASRSTGPRTEAF
TRBV7-2 | NA | ASSPGGAPYEQY
TRBV9 | NA | ASSVDPGGTEAF
TRBV2 | TRBD2 | ASSSGTSGAYNEQF
TRBV6-1 | TRBD1 | ASSEDRGQYGNQPQH
TRBV7-9 | TRBD1 | ASSRQGKAGELF
TRBV7-9 | TRBD1 | ASSRTGAGELF
TRBV5-1 | TRBD2 | ASRTSGMITDTQY
TRBV6-5 | NA | ASSAGVWTEAF
TRBV10-1 | NA | ASSELPVSYEQY
TRBV7-9 | NA | ASSRDKENTEAF
TRBV27 | TRBD1 | ASSAPTGYEQF
TRBV1 | NA | TSSQAGLAGSYEQY
TRBV18 | NA | ASSPGRTEAF
TRBV12-2 | NA | ASRFYQRGARNTGELF
TRBV6-1 | NA | ASSVQGGYEQY
TRBV14 | NA | ASSRRNAGFYEQY
TRBV6-1 | NA | ASSRGNEQF
TRBV6-5 | TRBD2 | ASLEAGGPIGELF
TRBV5-1 | TRBD2 | ASSLGTRDYSYEQY
TRBV28 | TRBD2 | ASSQKGREARQDTDTQY
TRBV10-1 | NA | ASSQDTKSHTQY
TRBV18 | TRBD2 | ASSPPGLAGGQGPEQY
TRBV5-1 | NA | ASSLQASNTEAF
TRBV10-3 | NA | AIMYEVGYGYT
TRBV5-1 | NA | ASSRRASYEQY
TRBV11-2 | NA | ASSFQGWGSEEQY
TRBV4-2 | TRBD2 | ASSRQAGGRTGELF
TRBV18 | NA | ASSPVQGNEQY
TRBV29-1 | NA | SVEGGARGNTIY
TRBV23-1 | TRBD2 | AKGGLAGGMDYEQY
TRBV2 | TRBD2 | ASRRGRGGGSYEQY
TRBV6-6 | TRBD2 | ASSGGVPNTGELF
TRBV7-9 | TRBD1 | ASSQEGQRNTEAF
TRBV7-2 | NA | ASSRRPRGLRGEQY
TRBV4-1 | NA | ASSQVSRQELGYT
TRBV27 | TRBD1 | ASRNDRGRSYNEQF
TRBV9 | NA | ASSVAIAAGYYNEQF
TRBV7-6 | NA | ASSFGQINEQF
TRBV5-8 | NA | ASRRGQTYYNEQF
TRBV5-1 | TRBD1 | ASSPTGTVYEQY
TRBV19 | NA | ASTAQGDEQY